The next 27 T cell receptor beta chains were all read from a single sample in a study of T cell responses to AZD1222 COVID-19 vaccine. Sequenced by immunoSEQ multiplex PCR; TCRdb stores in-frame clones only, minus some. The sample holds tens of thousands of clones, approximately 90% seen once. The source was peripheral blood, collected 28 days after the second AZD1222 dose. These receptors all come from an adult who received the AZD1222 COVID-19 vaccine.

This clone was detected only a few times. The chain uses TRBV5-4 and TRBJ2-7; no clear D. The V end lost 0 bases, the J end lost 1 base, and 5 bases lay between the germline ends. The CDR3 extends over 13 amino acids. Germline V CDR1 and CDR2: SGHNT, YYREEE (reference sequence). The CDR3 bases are TGTGCCAGCAGCTTGGATCAGTCCTACGAGCAGTACTTC. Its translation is CASSLDQSYEQYF.

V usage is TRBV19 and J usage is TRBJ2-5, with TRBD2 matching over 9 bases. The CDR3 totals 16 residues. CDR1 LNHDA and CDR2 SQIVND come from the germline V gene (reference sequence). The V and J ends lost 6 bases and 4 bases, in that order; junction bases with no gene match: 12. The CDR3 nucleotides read TGTGCCAGTAGCCCTCCCCGCGGGGGGGCTAGAGAGACCCAGTACTTC. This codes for CASSPPRGGARETQYF. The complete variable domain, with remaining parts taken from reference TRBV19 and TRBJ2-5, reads DGGITQSPKYLFRKEGQNVTLSCEQNLNHDAMYWYRQDPGQGLRLIYYSQIVNDFQKGDIAEGYSVSREKKESFPLTVTSAQKNPTAFYLCASSPPRGGARETQYFGPGTRLLVL.

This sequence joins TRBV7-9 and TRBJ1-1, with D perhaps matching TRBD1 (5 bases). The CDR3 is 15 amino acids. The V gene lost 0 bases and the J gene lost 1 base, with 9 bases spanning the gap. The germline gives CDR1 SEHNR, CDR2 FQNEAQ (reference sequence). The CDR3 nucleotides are TGTGCCAGCAGCTTAGCCCCGGGACGGAACACTGAAGCTTTCTTT. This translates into CASSLAPGRNTEAFF.

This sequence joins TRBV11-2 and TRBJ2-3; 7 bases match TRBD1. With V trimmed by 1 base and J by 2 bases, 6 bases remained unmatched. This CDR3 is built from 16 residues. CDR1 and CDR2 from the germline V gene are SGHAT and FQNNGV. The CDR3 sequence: CASSLVQGPPTDTQYF. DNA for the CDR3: TGTGCCAGCAGCTTAGTACAGGGGCCCCCCACAGATACGCAGTATTTT.

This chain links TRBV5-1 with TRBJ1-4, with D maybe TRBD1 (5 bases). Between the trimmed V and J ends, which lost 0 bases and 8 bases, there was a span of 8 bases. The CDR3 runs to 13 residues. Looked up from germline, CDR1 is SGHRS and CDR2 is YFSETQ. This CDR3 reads CASSLGQREKLFF. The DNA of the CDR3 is TGCGCCAGCAGCTTGGGACAGCGGGAAAAACTGTTTTTT.

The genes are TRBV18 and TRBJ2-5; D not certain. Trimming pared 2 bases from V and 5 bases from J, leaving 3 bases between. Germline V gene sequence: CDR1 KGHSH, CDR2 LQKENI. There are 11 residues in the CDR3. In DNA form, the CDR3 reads TGTGCCAGCTCACCAATCGAGACCCAGTACTTC. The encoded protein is CASSPIETQYF.

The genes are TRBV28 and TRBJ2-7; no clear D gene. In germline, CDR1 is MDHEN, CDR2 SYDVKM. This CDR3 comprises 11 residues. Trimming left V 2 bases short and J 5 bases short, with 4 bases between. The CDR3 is CASSLRDEQYF. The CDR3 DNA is TGTGCCAGCAGTTTAAGAGACGAGCAGTACTTC.

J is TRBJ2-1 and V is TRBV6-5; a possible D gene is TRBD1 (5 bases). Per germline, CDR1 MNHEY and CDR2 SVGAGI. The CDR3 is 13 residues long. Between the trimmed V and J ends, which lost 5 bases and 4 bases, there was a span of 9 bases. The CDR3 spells CASSRTSYNEQFF. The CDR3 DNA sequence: TGTGCCAGCAGTCGGACAAGTTACAATGAGCAGTTCTTC.

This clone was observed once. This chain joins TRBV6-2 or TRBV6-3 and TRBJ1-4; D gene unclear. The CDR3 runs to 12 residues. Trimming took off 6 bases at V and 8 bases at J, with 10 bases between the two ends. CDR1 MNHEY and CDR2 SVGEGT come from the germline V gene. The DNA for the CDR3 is TGTGCCAGCAGCACCGCTGAGGAAAAACTGTTTTTT. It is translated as CASSTAEEKLFF.

The CDR3, as DNA: TGTGCCAGCAGCCCCTCAGGGTTGCGGGAAAAACTGTTTTTT. Amino acids: CASSPSGLREKLFF. The chain uses TRBV7-6 and TRBJ1-4; the D gene is possibly TRBD1 (5 bases). Germline loops: CDR1 SGHVS, CDR2 FNYEAQ. V lost 5 bases to trimming and J lost 8 bases, with 15 bases between them. The CDR3 extends over 14 amino acids.

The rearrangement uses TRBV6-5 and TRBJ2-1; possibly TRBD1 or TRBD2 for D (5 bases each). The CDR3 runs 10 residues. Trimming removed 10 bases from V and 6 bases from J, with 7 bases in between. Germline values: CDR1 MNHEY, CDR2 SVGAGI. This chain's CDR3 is CATGRNEQFF. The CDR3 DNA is TGTGCCACGGGGCGCAATGAGCAGTTCTTC.

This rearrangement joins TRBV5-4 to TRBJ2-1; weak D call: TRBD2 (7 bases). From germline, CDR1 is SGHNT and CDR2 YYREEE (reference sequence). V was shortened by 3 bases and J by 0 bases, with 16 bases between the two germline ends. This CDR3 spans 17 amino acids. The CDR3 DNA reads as TGTGCCAGCAGCTCCCGTGGGGGGGCCAGCTCCTACAATGAGCAGTTCTTC. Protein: CASSSRGGASSYNEQFF.

The DNA for the CDR3 is TGCGCCAGCAGCTTGAATCCGACAGGCACAGATACGCAGTATTTT. Translation gives CASSLNPTGTDTQYF. The chain couples TRBV5-1 to TRBJ2-3; possibly TRBD1 for D (5 bases). CDR1 and CDR2 from the germline V gene are SGHRS and YFSETQ. V was clipped by 1 base and J by 1 base, with 10 bases between them. CDR3 size: 15 residues.

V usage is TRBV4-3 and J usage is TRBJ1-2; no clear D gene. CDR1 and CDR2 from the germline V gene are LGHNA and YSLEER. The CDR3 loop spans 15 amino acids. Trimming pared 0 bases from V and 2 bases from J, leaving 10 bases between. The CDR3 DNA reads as TGCGCCAGCAGCCAAGACCTGGGGTTGAACTATGGCTACACCTTC. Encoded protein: CASSQDLGLNYGYTF.

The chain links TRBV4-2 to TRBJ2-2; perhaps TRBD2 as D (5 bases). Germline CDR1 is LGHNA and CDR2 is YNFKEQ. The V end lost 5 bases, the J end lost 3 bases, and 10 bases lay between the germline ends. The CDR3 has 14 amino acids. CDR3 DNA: TGTGCCAGCAGCATTGGTAGCGACACCGGGGAGCTGTTTTTT. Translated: CASSIGSDTGELFF.

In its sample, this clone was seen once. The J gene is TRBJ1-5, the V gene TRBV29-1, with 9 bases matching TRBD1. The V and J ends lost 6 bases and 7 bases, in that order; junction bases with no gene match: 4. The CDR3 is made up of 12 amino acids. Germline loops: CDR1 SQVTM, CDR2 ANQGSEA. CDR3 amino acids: CSVGQGRQPQHF. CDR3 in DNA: TGCAGCGTCGGACAGGGGCGGCAGCCCCAGCATTTT.

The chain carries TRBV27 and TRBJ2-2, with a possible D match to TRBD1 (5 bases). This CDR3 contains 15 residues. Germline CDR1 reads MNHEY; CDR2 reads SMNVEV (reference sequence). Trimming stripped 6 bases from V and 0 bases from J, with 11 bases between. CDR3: CASRPTVANTGELFF. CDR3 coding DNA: TGTGCCAGCAGACCGACAGTTGCGAACACCGGGGAGCTGTTTTTT.

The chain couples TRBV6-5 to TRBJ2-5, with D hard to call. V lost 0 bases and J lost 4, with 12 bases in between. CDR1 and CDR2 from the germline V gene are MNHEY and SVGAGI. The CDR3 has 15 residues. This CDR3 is CASSYSGSRPETQYF. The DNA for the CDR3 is TGTGCCAGCAGTTACTCAGGATCCCGACCAGAGACCCAGTACTTC.

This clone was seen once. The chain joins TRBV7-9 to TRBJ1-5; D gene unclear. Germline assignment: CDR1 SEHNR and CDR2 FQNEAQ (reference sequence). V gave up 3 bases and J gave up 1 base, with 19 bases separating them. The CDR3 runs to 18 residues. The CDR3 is CASSFSTSWGDSNQPQHF. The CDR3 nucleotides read TGTGCCAGCAGCTTCTCGACGTCATGGGGAGACAGCAATCAGCCCCAGCATTTT.

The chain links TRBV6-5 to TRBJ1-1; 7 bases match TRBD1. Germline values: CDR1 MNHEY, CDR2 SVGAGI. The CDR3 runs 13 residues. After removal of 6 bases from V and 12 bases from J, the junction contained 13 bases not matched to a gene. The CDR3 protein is CASSMVRQGVTFF. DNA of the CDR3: TGTGCCAGCAGCATGGTCCGACAGGGCGTAACTTTCTTT.

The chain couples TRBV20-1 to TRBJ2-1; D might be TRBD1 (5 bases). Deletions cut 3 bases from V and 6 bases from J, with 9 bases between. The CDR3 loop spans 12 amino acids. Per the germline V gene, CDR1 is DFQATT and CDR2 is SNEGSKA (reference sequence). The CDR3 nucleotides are TGCAGTGCTAGTGATCAGGGCAATGAGCAGTTCTTC. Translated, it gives CSASDQGNEQFF.

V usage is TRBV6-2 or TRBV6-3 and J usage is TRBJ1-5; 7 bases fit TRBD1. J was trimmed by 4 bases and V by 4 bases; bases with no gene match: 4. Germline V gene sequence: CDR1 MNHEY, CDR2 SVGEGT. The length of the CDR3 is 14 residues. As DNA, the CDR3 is TGTGCCAGCAGTTCGACAGGGCAAAATCAGCCCCAGCATTTT. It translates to CASSSTGQNQPQHF.

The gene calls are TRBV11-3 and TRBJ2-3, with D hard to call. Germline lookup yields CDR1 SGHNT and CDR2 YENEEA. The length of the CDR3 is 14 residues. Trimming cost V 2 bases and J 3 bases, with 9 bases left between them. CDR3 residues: CASSLPGQTDTQYF. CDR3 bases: TGTGCCAGCAGCTTACCAGGCCAAACAGATACGCAGTATTTT.

The CDR3 bases are TGTGCCAGCATGACCATGGGGGACACCATATATTTT. Its protein is CASMTMGDTIYF. The chain has TRBV6-5 and TRBJ1-3; a weak D match, TRBD1 (5 bases). V was trimmed by 7 bases and J by 8 bases, leaving 12 bases between them. Germline CDR1 MNHEY, CDR2 SVGAGI. There are 12 residues in the CDR3.

CDR3 nucleotide sequence: TGTGCCAGCAGCCCACGGCCTGAGGGGTACTACAATGAGCAGTTCTTC. It is translated as CASSPRPEGYYNEQFF. The V gene is TRBV7-3, the J gene TRBJ2-1; the D call may be TRBD1 or TRBD2 (5 bases each). This CDR3 contains 16 residues. Germline V gene data show CDR1 as SGHTA and CDR2 as FQGTGA. V shed 5 bases and J shed 3 bases, with 17 bases lying between them.

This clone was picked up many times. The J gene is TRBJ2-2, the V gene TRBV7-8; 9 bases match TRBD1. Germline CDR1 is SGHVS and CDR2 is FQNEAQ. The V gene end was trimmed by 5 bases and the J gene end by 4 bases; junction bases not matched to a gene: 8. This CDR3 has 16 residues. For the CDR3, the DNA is TGTGCCAGCAGCCCTGCACAGGGGGCGGGCACCGGGGAGCTGTTTTTT. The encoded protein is CASSPAQGAGTGELFF.

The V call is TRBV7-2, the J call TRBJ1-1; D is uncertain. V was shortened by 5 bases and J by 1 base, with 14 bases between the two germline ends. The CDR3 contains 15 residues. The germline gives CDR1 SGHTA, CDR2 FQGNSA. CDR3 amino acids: CASSLFRYTNTEAFF. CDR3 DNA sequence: TGTGCCAGCAGCCTATTTCGGTACACGAACACTGAAGCTTTCTTT.